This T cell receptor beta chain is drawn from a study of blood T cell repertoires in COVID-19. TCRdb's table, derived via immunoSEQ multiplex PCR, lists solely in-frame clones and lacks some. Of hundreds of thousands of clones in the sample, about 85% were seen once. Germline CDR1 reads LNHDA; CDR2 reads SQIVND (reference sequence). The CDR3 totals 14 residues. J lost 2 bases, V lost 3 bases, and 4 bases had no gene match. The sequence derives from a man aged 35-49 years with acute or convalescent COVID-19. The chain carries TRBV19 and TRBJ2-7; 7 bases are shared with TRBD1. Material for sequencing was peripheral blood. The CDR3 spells CASSILTGPYEQYF. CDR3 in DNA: TGTGCCAGTAGTATCCTGACAGGGCCCTACGAGCAGTACTTC.